This T cell receptor beta chain originates from a study of blood T cell repertoires in COVID-19. About the research overall: Samples of COVID-19 (acute and convalescent) were obtained from the United States, Italy and Spain.

Original processing notes: Nucleated cell number was recorded as an estimate derived from reference gene primer amplification. Using immunoSEQ multiplex PCR, the repertoire was profiled, and TCRdb retains in-frame clones only, with some absent. V and J calls and clone size come straight from that table; D and trimming were deduced from the DNA. The sample consists of approximately 490,000 clones, about nine tenths of them appearing once. This clone appeared once. Cohort allocation depended upon clinical history that participants reported. The sequence was obtained from a woman aged 60-70 years who had recovered from COVID-19. Sequenced material: PBMCs or T cells enriched from blood (not recorded which).

The CDR3 here is CASMTAGRRTDTQYF. DNA for the CDR3: TGTGCCAGTATGACAGCGGGGAGAAGAACAGATACGCAGTATTTT. The V gene is TRBV19, the J gene TRBJ2-3, with 7 bases that match TRBD2. Germline lookup yields CDR1 LNHDA and CDR2 SQIVND (reference sequence). The CDR3 contains 15 residues. Unmatched junction bases numbered 10, after V lost 7 bases and J lost 3 bases. Together with reference TRBV19 and TRBJ2-3, the CDR3 gives the full variable domain: DGGITQSPKYLFRKEGQNVTLSCEQNLNHDAMYWYRQDPGQGLRLIYYSQIVNDFQKGDIAEGYSVSREKKESFPLTVTSAQKNPTAFYLCASMTAGRRTDTQYFGPGTRLTVL.